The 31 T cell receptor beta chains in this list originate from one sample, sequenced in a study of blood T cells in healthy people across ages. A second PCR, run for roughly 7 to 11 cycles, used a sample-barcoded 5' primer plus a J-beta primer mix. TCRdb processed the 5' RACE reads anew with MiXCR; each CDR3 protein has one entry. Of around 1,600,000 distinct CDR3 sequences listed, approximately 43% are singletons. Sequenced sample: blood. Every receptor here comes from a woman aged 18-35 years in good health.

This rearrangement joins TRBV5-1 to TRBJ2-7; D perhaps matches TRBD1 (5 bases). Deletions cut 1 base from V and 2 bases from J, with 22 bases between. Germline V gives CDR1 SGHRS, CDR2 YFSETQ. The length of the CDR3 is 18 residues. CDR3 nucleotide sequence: TGCGCCAGCAGCTTGCGAGCTCAGACAGAATTTCGTACCTACGAGCAGTACTTC. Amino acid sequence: CASSLRAQTEFRTYEQYF.

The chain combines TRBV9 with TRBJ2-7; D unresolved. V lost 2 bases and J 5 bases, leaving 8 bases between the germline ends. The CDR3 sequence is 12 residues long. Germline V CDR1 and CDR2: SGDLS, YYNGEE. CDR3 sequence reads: CASSVYGNEQYF. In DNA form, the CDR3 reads TGTGCCAGCAGCGTCTATGGCAACGAGCAGTACTTC.

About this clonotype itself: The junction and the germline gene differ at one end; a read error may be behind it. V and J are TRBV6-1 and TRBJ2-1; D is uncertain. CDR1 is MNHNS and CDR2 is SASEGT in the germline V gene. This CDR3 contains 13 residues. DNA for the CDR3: TGTGACAGCAGTGAAGCGTTCCGGGCCGAGCAGTTCTTC. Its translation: CDSSEAFRAEQFF.

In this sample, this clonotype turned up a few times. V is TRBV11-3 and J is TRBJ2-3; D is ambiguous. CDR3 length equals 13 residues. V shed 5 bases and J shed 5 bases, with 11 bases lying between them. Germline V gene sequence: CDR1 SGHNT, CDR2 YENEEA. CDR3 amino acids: CASSRGWRDTQYF. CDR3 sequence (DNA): TGTGCCAGCAGCCGAGGCTGGCGAGATACGCAGTATTTT. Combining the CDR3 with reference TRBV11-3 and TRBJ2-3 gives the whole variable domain EAGVVQSPRYKIIEKKQPVAFWCNPISGHNTLYWYLQNLGQGPELLIRYENEEAVDDSQLPKDRFSAERLKGVDSTLKIQPAELGDSAVYLCASSRGWRDTQYFGPGTRLTVL.

This CDR3 reads CASSPGLAGDRAKNIQYF. The CDR3 nucleotides read TGTGCCAGCAGCCCTGGACTAGCGGGAGATCGAGCCAAAAACATTCAGTACTTC. V is TRBV12-3 or TRBV12-4 and J is TRBJ2-4; 13 bases are shared with TRBD2. The CDR3 length is 18 residues. The V and J ends lost 6 bases and 0 bases, in that order; junction bases with no gene match: 8.

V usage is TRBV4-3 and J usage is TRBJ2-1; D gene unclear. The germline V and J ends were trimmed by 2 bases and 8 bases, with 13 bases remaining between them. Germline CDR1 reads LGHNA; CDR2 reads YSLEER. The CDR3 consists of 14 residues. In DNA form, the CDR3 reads TGCGCCAGCAGCCAACGCGCGTTGGTCCATGAGCAGTTCTTC. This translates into CASSQRALVHEQFF.

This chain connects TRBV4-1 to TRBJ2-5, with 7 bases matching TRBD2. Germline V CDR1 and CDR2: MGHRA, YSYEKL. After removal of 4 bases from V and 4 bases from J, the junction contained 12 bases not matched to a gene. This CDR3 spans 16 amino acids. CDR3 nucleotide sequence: TGCGCCAGCAGCCCCGGGTCGGGGGGTTTATCAGAGACCCAGTACTTC. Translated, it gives CASSPGSGGLSETQYF.

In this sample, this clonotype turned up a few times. The CDR3 sequence is CASSQVKGSQETQYF. CDR3 nucleotide sequence: TGCGCCAGCAGCCAAGTAAAGGGTAGTCAAGAGACCCAGTACTTC. The genes are TRBV4-1 and TRBJ2-5; D is uncertain. Trimming pared 1 base from V and 2 bases from J, leaving 11 bases between. This CDR3 region has 15 residues. The germline V gene encodes CDR1 MGHRA and CDR2 YSYEKL.

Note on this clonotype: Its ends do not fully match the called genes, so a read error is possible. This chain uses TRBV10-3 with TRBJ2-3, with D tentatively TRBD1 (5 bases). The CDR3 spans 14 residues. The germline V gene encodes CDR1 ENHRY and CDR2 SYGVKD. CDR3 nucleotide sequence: TGTGTCATCAGTGACTGGCAGGGAAGCGATACGCAGTATTTT. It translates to CVISDWQGSDTQYF.

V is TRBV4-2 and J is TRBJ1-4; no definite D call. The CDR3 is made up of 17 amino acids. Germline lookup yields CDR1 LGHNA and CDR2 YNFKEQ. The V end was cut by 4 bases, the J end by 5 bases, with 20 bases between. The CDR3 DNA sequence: TGTGCCAGCAGCCGTACCAGGTTTGGGGTTGGGAATGAAAAACTGTTTTTT. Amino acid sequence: CASSRTRFGVGNEKLFF.

The CDR3, as DNA: TGCAGCGTTGAAGAGTCGGCAGGGAACACTGAAGCTTTCTTT. Its translation: CSVEESAGNTEAFF. The chain carries TRBV29-1 and TRBJ1-1; no clear D. The CDR3 loop spans 14 amino acids. CDR1 and CDR2 from the germline V gene are SQVTM and ANQGSEA. The germline V and J ends were trimmed by 0 bases and 1 base, with 9 bases remaining between them.

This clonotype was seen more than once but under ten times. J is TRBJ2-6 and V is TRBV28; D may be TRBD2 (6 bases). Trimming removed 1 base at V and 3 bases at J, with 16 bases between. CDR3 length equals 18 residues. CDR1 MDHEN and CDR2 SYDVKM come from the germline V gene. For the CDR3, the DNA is TGTGCCAGCAGTTTATTAGTGTCCGGGGGTGATGGGGCCAACGTCCTGACTTTC. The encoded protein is CASSLLVSGGDGANVLTF.

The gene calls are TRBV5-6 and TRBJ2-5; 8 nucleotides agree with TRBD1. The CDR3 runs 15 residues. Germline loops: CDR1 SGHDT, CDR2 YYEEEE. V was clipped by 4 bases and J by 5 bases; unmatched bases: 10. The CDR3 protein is CASSVSDRVFETQYF. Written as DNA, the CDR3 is TGTGCCAGCAGCGTATCGGACAGGGTGTTTGAGACCCAGTACTTC.

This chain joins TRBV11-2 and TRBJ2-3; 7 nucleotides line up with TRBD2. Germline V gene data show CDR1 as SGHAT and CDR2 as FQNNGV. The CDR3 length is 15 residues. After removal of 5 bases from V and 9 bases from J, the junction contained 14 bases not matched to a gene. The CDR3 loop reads CASSISGRIGSTQYF. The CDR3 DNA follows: TGTGCCAGCAGCATTAGCGGGCGAATCGGGTCGACGCAGTATTTT.

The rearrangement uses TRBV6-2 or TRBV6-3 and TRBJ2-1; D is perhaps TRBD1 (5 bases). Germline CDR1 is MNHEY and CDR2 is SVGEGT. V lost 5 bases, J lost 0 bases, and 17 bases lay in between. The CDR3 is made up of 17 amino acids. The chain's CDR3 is CASSLSWGLGSYNEQFF. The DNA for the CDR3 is TGTGCCAGCAGTCTGTCTTGGGGCCTAGGCTCCTACAATGAGCAGTTCTTC.

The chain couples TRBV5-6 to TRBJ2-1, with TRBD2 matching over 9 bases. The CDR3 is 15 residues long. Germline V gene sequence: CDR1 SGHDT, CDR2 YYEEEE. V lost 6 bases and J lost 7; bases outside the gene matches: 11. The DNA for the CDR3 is TGTGCCAGCAACAATCCGGGACTAGCTTCAAATGAGCAGTTCTTC. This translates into CASNNPGLASNEQFF.

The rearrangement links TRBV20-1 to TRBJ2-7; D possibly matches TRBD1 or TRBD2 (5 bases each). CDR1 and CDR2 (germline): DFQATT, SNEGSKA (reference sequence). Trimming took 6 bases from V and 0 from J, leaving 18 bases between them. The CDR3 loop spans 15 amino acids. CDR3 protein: CSAGNPGTFSYEQYF. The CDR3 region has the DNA TGCAGTGCCGGGAACCCTGGGACGTTCTCCTACGAGCAGTACTTC.

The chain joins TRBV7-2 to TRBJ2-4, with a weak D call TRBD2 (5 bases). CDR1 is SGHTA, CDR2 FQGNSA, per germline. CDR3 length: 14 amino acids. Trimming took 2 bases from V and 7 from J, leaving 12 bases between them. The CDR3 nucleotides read TGTGCCAGCAGCTTATGGACTGGGGAGAACATTCAGTACTTC. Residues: CASSLWTGENIQYF. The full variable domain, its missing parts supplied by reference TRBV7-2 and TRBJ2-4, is GAGVSQSPSNKVTEKGKDVELRCDPISGHTALYWYRQSLGQGLEFLIYFQGNSAPDKSGLPSDRFSAERTGGSVSTLTIQRTQQEDSAVYLCASSLWTGENIQYFGAGTRLSVL.

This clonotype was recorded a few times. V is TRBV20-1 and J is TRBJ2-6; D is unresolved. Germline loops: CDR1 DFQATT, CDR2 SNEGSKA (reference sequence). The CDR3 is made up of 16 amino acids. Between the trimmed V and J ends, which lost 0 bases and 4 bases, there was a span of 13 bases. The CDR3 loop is CSARETPAAGANVLTF. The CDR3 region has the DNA TGCAGTGCTAGAGAGACACCCGCAGCGGGGGCCAACGTCCTGACTTTC.

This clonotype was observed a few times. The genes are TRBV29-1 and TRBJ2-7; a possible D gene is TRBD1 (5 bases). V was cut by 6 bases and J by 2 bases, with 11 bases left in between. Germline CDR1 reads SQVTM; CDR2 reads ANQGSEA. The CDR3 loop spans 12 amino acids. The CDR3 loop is CSVQGTAYEQYF. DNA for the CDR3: TGCAGCGTCCAGGGCACAGCCTACGAGCAGTACTTC.

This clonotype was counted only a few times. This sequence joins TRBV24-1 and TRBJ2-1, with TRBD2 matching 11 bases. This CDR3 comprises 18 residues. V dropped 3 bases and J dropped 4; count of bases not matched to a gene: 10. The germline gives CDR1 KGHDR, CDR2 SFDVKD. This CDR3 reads CATSDPAGTSGRYNEQFF. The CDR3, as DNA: TGTGCCACCAGTGATCCCGCCGGGACTAGCGGAAGATACAATGAGCAGTTCTTC.

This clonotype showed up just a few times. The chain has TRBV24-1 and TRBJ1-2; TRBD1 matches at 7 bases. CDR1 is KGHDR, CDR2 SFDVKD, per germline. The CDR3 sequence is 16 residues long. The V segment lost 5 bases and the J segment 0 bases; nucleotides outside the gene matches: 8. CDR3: CATSASGQPANYGYTF. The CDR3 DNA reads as TGTGCCACCAGTGCTTCGGGACAGCCTGCTAACTATGGCTACACCTTC.

Written as DNA, the CDR3 is TGTGCCAGCTCACCACCGGAAGACAATGAGCAGTTCTTC. This sequence encodes CASSPPEDNEQFF. The gene calls are TRBV18 and TRBJ2-1; D unresolved. The CDR3 extends over 13 amino acids. Germline V gives CDR1 KGHSH, CDR2 LQKENI. Trimming left V 0 bases short and J 5 bases short, with 5 bases between.

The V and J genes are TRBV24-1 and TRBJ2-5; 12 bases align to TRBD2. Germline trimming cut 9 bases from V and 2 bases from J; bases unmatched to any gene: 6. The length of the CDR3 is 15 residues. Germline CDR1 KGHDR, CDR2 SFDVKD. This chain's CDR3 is CATETSGRGQETQYF. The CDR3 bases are TGTGCCACCGAGACTAGCGGGAGAGGACAAGAGACCCAGTACTTC.

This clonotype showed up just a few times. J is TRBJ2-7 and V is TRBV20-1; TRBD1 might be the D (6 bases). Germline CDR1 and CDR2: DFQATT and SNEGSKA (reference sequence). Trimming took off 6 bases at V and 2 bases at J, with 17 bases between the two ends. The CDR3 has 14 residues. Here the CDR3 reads CSASLTGTPYEQYF. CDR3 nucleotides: TGCAGTGCCAGCCTAACAGGGACACCCTACGAGCAGTACTTC.

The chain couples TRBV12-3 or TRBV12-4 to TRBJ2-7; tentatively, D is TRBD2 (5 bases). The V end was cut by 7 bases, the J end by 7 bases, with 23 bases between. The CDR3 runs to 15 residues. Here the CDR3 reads CASTSRERALNEQYF. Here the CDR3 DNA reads TGTGCCAGCACCTCGAGGGAGCGTGCATTAAATGAGCAGTACTTC.

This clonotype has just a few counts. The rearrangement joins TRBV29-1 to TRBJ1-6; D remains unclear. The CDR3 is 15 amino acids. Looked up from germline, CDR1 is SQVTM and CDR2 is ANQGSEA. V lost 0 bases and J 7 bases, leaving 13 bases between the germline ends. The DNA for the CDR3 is TGCAGCGTTGAAGATCGAGCCCGACACAATTCACCCCTCCACTTT. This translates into CSVEDRARHNSPLHF.

CDR3 residues: CASSVGGESYTF. The DNA of the CDR3 is TGTGCCAGCAGCGTAGGAGGGGAGAGCTACACCTTC. The chain links TRBV9 to TRBJ1-2; D is perhaps TRBD1 (5 bases). The V and J ends lost 0 bases and 9 bases respectively, with 9 bases between them. This CDR3 region has 12 residues. Germline-derived CDR1 and CDR2 are SGDLS and YYNGEE.

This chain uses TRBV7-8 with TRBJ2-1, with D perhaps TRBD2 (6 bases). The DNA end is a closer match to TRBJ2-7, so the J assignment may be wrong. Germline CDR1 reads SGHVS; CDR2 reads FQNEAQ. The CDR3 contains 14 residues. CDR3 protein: CASTLGLTYNEQYF. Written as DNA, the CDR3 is TGTGCCAGCACCCTCGGACTAACCTACAATGAGCAGTACTTC.

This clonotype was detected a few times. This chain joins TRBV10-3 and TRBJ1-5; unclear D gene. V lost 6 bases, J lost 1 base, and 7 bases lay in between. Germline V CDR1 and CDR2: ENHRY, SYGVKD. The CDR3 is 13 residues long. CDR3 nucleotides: TGTGCCATCAGGGACGCCAGCAATCAGCCCCAGCATTTT. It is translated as CAIRDASNQPQHF.

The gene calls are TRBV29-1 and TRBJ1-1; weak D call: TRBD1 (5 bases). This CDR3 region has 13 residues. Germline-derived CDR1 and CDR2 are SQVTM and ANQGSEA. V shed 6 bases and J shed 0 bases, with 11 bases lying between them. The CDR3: CSVGTALNTEAFF. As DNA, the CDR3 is TGCAGCGTGGGGACCGCGCTGAACACTGAAGCTTTCTTT.